This TCR beta chain was sequenced in a study of blood T cell repertoires in COVID-19 (dated by TCRdb to the early 2020s). With regard to the full study: Samples covering the acute and convalescent phases of COVID-19 were provided by collaborators in the United States, Italy and Spain. Where available, HLA class I and class II types were obtained from metadata supplied by the sample provider rather than from assay-based typing. The material from the prospective study consisted of cDNA or gDNA derived from T cells, B-cell-depleted T cells, or PBMCs. The samples were drawn from two sources: the first 160 participants of the ongoing ImmuneRACE study, and 1,000 to 1,500 subjects contributed by 6 global collaborators. The dataset comprised deeply sampled blood TCRbeta repertoires from subjects exposed to, actively infected with, or recovered from COVID-19. Nearly every sample came with metadata listing a de-identified subject ID, COVID-19 status, age in years and sex. The repertoires were released in a freely available public database intended as a resource for research on the immune response to SARS-CoV-2. On the study overall, not on this receptor specifically: The amount of clinical and demographic metadata varied by source and participant and was provided uncurated.

Comments on this clone: This receptor's antigen is unknown. No much larger clone exists at a distance of one base, and base qualities are not known.

Trimming removed 7 bases from V and 2 bases from J, leaving 17 bases between the germline ends. The CDR3 contains 15 residues, cysteine and phenylalanine counted. Kept here is only the CDR3 DNA, which spans 45 bases and is read in frame from base 1. The germline V gene encodes CDR1 LNHDA and CDR2 SQIVND (reference sequence). The immunoSEQ Assay, a bias-controlled multiplex PCR, was used to amplify TCRbeta CDR3 regions from genomic DNA. Per the source publication's procedure: Within the assay, amplification of reference gene primers was used to estimate how many nucleated cells each sample contained. Sequence reads were collapsed and filtered to measure the absolute abundance of every unique TCRbeta CDR3 rearrangement. For each sample, productive Simpson clonality was calculated as the square root of Simpson's diversity index over productive rearrangements. TCRdb's version of the immuneACCESS table is confined to in-frame rearrangements and falls short of the full clone set. An unresolved V gene accounts for under half of the shortfall where checked; the remainder is of unknown origin. V, J and clone size derive from that table, while D and trimming were established from the DNA sequence. This sample is represented by 170,000 or so clones; about 83% of them were singletons. Around 0.88% of the sample comes from the top ten.

A second Seattle source provided samples from volunteer blood donors who had recovered from COVID-19. Whole blood was collected in K2EDTA tubes by collaborating institutions according to the institutions' own protocols. For TCRbeta analysis, collaborators shipped samples in one of three forms: frozen whole blood, isolated PBMCs, or DNA extracted from either of those sample types. The receptor comes from a woman aged 18-35 years who had recovered from COVID-19. Sequences were obtained from peripheral blood. The chain was built from TRBV19 and TRBJ1-2, with the D gene too uncertain to name. The CDR3 is CASTAPRGENYGYTF. The DNA is TGTGCCAGTACCGCGCCCCGCGGGGAAAACTATGGCTACACCTTC.